This record covers a single T cell receptor beta chain. The V and J ends lost 2 bases and 3 bases, in that order; junction bases with no gene match: 7. From germline, CDR1 is SGHDT and CDR2 YYEEEE. The CDR3 sequence is 16 residues long. Random-hexamer reverse transcription was applied to about 0.45 to 1 ug RNA. Amplification of TCR beta CDR3 across 54 Vbeta and 13 Jbeta was performed with immunoSEQ multiplex PCR. TCRdb independently ran MiXCR on the immunoSEQ multiplex PCR reads; one entry per CDR3 protein. The data show 130,000 or so distinct CDR3 sequences, with around 75% seen just once and 0.45% to 0.65% held by the top ten. CD8+ and CD4+ blood T cells underwent TCR beta sequencing. Bulk CD8+ and CD4+ cells came from magnetic negative isolation; CD8+ TEMRA by FACS. This entry comes from a study of CD8 T cells in Susac syndrome.

The sequenced sample was CD8+ T cells from PBMCs. The clonotype comes from a human donor with multiple sclerosis. This chain joins TRBV5-6 and TRBJ1-1, with 10 nucleotides matching TRBD1. The CDR3, as DNA: TGTGCCAGCAGCTTCGTTGCGGGACAGGGGTACACTGAAGCTTTCTTT. As protein: CASSFVAGQGYTEAFF.